The sample holds many counts of the clone carrying this T cell receptor beta chain. V shed 7 bases and J shed 1 base, with 18 bases lying between them. The CDR3 spans 16 residues. The germline V gene has CDR1 MNHEY and CDR2 SMNVEV (reference sequence). TCRdb called the 5' RACE reads again in MiXCR, with one record for every CDR3 protein. The top ten clones hold around 2.8% of a sample with about 40,000 distinct CDR3 sequences, approximately 17% of them seen once. Material for sequencing was naive CD4+ T cells sorted from a lymph node. The subset here: naive CD4+ T cells, CD4+CD45RA+CD25-. V gene TRBV27 combines with J gene TRBJ2-3; D is ambiguous. This receptor was identified in a female donor with breast cancer. The CDR3, as DNA: TGTGCCAGCATGTATTATTCGGGCGGACGCACAGATACGCAGTATTTT. It encodes CASMYYSGGRTDTQYF.